This T cell receptor (beta chain) was profiled in a study of OX40 agonist ivuxolimab in advanced cancers. Sequencing used immunoSEQ multiplex PCR; TCRdb keeps in-frame clones, though not all of them. The table lists some 90,000 clones, approximately 91% of them singletons. With regard to this clone: Antigen specificity is unknown.

Overall study findings and caveats: Some patients without response likewise showed low normalized clonal expansion.

The CDR3 is 15 residues long. Trimming took 1 base from V and 4 from J; bases not matched to a gene: 2. CDR1 and CDR2 from the germline V gene are LNHDA and SQIVND (reference sequence). The source material was CD4+ or CD8+ T cells sorted from blood, sampled in a trial of the OX40 agonist ivuxolimab. This chain links TRBV19 with TRBJ2-2; 8 bases are a match to TRBD1. This TCR was recovered from an adult with an advanced solid tumor such as melanoma, head and neck, liver or kidney cancer. The CDR3, as DNA: TGTGCCAGTAGTATAGCCCAGGGGGCCACCGGGGAGCTGTTTTTT. It encodes CASSIAQGATGELFF.